Here is one TCR beta chain with its context. Its antigen is not known. Trimming pared 6 bases from V and 8 bases from J, leaving 20 bases between. This CDR3 comprises 15 residues. Looked up from germline, CDR1 is LGHNT and CDR2 is FRNRAP. Researchers secured at least one pre-ART and at least two post-ART PBMC samples from each donor. Treatment locations for all participants with HIV were in the United States. This sample was taken from a study of long-term antiretroviral therapy in people with HIV. Overall study findings and caveats: Repertoire composition at all time points was dominated by clones that had expanded before ART. Viral resistance, ART adherence and therapy changes all lacked available data.

An immunoSEQ assay, version v3.0, was performed at survey level. This table comes from immunoSEQ multiplex PCR, and its TCRdb copy is limited to in-frame clones, with some not included. The sample includes approximately 29,000 clones, 85% to 90% of them seen just once. The specimen comprised unsorted PBMCs, sampled 0.5 years after starting antiretroviral therapy. This TCR derives from a woman younger than 30 with HIV. This rearrangement joins TRBV12-5 to TRBJ2-1; either TRBD1 or TRBD2 may supply D (5 bases each). The CDR3 nucleotides read TGTGCTAGTGGCACTAAGGGGATGAGGGGTCATGAGCAGTTCTTC. Translating gives CASGTKGMRGHEQFF.